This record concerns one TCR beta chain sequence. Antigen: not known. The data were taken from a study of shared clonotypes between healthy human individuals. The run depth of the assay was deep. Profiled with immunoSEQ multiplex PCR; TCRdb holds only in-frame clones, not every one. In the table there are about 1.5 million clones, around 95% of which are singletons. Into CD45RA+ naive and CD45RA-negative memory subsets, the CD4+ cells were split. Study-wide findings and caveats: What naive subsets generally showed was a larger estimated richness than memory subsets showed. Having only a few donors restricted how much genetic and exposure-history diversity was captured.

The germline CDR1 and CDR2 sequences are SGHVS and FQNEAQ. CDR3 length: 14 amino acids. Trimming took 1 base from V and 5 from J, leaving 9 bases between them. Sequenced sample: naive CD4+ T cells sorted from blood. The subset is: CD45RA+ positively selected. The sequence was collected from a young man in good health. The chain links TRBV7-8 to TRBJ1-5; D unclear. The DNA of the CDR3 is TGTGCCAGCAGCTTAGAAGCCCCATATCAGCCCCAGCATTTT. It translates to CASSLEAPYQPQHF.